Described below is a single TCR beta chain sequence and its context. The target antigen is unknown. Sequencing used immunoSEQ v3. Some clones are missing from TCRdb's copy, which holds only in-frame ones; the method was immunoSEQ multiplex PCR. The data show 16,000 or so clones, about 68% seen once. This sample stems from a study of TIL therapy for anti-PD-1-resistant metastatic lung cancer. Study details: Patients then received nivolumab; progressors got lymphodepletion, TIL and IL-2. Most patients had lung adenocarcinoma. Tumors carried a median about 1.5 non-synonymous mutations per megabase.

Time point denoted: pre-treatment sample, taken before nivolumab and TIL therapy. The CDR3 contains 16 residues. CDR1 is LNHNV, CDR2 YYDKDF, per germline (reference sequence). V was cut by 0 bases and J by 0 bases, with 6 bases left in between. Overall study findings and caveats: After infusion, TIL clonotypes partly replaced peripheral T cells and declined over months.

The TCR originated in a person aged 25 to 85 with non-small cell lung cancer. The genes are TRBV15 and TRBJ2-6; D gene ambiguous. Sample: blood, taken at baseline. CDR3 nucleotides: TGTGCCACCAGCAGAGATCTCCACTCTGGGGCCAACGTCCTGACTTTC. This gives the protein CATSRDLHSGANVLTF.